The rows below give T cell receptor beta chains drawn from one sample of a study of CD8 T cells in ankylosing spondylitis. One entry per CDR3 protein results from TCRdb running MiXCR on the 5' RACE reads. The sample consists of fewer than 750,000 distinct CDR3 sequences, over 15% of them appearing once. Material: blood, either unsorted or a sorted T cell fraction (not recorded which). The receptors were gathered from a male donor with ankylosing spondylitis. Both conserved end residues are part of each CDR3. D genes are given only for firm matches. Rows give clone size only sometimes, using once, few, many, or a class for an expanded clone.

CDR3aa: CSAPLLTSGTYNEQFF; CDR3nt: TGCAGTGCCCCCCTATTGACTAGCGGAACCTACAATGAGCAGTTCTTC; j_gene: TRBJ2-1; abundance: -; d_gene: TRBD2; v_gene: TRBV20-1
CDR3aa: CASSSTGGGGTEAFF; CDR3nt: TGTGCCAGCAGCTCTACAGGGGGCGGAGGCACTGAAGCTTTCTTT; j_gene: TRBJ1-1; abundance: -; d_gene: TRBD1; v_gene: TRBV7-3
CDR3aa: CASSPPSKETQYF; CDR3nt: TGTGCCAGCTCACCACCGAGTAAGGAGACCCAGTACTTC; j_gene: TRBJ2-5; abundance: -; d_gene: -; v_gene: TRBV18
CDR3aa: CASSGGASGRGGIYEQYF; CDR3nt: TGTGCCAGCAGTGGAGGGGCTAGCGGGAGGGGTGGAATCTACGAGCAGTACTTC; j_gene: TRBJ2-7; abundance: few; d_gene: TRBD2; v_gene: TRBV28
CDR3aa: CASSPGGTGLWGYTF; CDR3nt: TGCGCCAGCAGCCCGGGAGGCACGGGACTATGGGGCTACACCTTC; j_gene: TRBJ1-2; abundance: few; d_gene: -; v_gene: TRBV5-1
CDR3aa: CSARGGPAGYSYNEQFF; CDR3nt: TGCAGTGCTAGAGGAGGACCAGCGGGTTACTCCTACAATGAGCAGTTCTTC; j_gene: TRBJ2-1; abundance: few; d_gene: -; v_gene: TRBV20-1
CDR3aa: CASSFLTGSADTQYF; CDR3nt: TGTGCCAGCAGTTTCCTGACAGGGTCGGCAGATACGCAGTATTTT; j_gene: TRBJ2-3; abundance: -; d_gene: TRBD1; v_gene: TRBV6-5
CDR3aa: CSARDREGTEAFF; CDR3nt: TGCAGCGCCAGGGACAGGGAAGGGACTGAAGCTTTCTTT; j_gene: TRBJ1-1; abundance: few; d_gene: TRBD1; v_gene: TRBV29-1
CDR3aa: CASSSLAVGYNEQFF; CDR3nt: TGTGCCAGCAGTTCCCTAGCGGTCGGCTACAATGAGCAGTTCTTC; j_gene: TRBJ2-1; abundance: -; d_gene: TRBD2; v_gene: TRBV27
CDR3aa: CSVERGGGTEAFF; CDR3nt: TGCAGCGTTGAAAGGGGTGGCGGCACTGAAGCTTTCTTT; j_gene: TRBJ1-1; abundance: many; d_gene: -; v_gene: TRBV29-1
CDR3aa: CASSLGRGQGALYEQYF; CDR3nt: TGTGCCAGCAGCTTGGGAAGGGGGCAGGGTGCTCTCTACGAGCAGTACTTC; j_gene: TRBJ2-7; abundance: few; d_gene: TRBD1; v_gene: TRBV5-7
CDR3aa: CASSQDRAGDGYTF; CDR3nt: TGCGCCAGCAGCCAAGATCGAGCAGGGGATGGCTACACCTTC; j_gene: TRBJ1-2; abundance: -; d_gene: -; v_gene: TRBV4-1
CDR3aa: CASSLSQGSTEAFF; CDR3nt: TGTGCCAGCAGTTTATCCCAGGGATCCACTGAAGCTTTCTTT; j_gene: TRBJ1-1; abundance: few; d_gene: -; v_gene: TRBV28
CDR3aa: CSARVAGITYEQYF; CDR3nt: TGCAGTGCTAGAGTGGCGGGGATTACCTACGAGCAGTACTTC; j_gene: TRBJ2-7; abundance: few; d_gene: -; v_gene: TRBV20-1
CDR3aa: CASQASGSTGELFF; CDR3nt: TGTGCCAGCCAGGCTAGCGGGAGCACCGGGGAGCTGTTTTTT; j_gene: TRBJ2-2; abundance: few; d_gene: TRBD2; v_gene: TRBV2
CDR3aa: CATSDYQRDTTDTQYF; CDR3nt: TGTGCCACCAGTGATTACCAGCGGGATACTACAGATACGCAGTATTTT; j_gene: TRBJ2-3; abundance: -; d_gene: TRBD2; v_gene: TRBV24-1
CDR3aa: CASSSLEKETQYF; CDR3nt: TGTGCCAGCAGTTCACTAGAAAAAGAGACCCAGTACTTC; j_gene: TRBJ2-5; abundance: few; d_gene: -; v_gene: TRBV6-5
CDR3aa: CASSTPQGGMGYNEQFF; CDR3nt: TGTGCCAGCAGCACACCACAGGGTGGAATGGGATACAATGAGCAGTTCTTC; j_gene: TRBJ2-1; abundance: few; d_gene: -; v_gene: TRBV7-9
CDR3aa: CSVAVGAEAFF; CDR3nt: TGCAGCGTTGCTGTAGGGGCTGAAGCTTTCTTT; j_gene: TRBJ1-1; abundance: few; d_gene: -; v_gene: TRBV29-1
CDR3aa: CSARATGTNEKLFF; CDR3nt: TGCAGTGCTAGAGCTACAGGGACTAATGAAAAACTGTTTTTT; j_gene: TRBJ1-4; abundance: -; d_gene: -; v_gene: TRBV20-1
CDR3aa: CSAPGQGNYGYTF; CDR3nt: TGCAGTGCACCGGGACAGGGGAACTATGGCTACACCTTC; j_gene: TRBJ1-2; abundance: many; d_gene: TRBD1; v_gene: TRBV20-1
CDR3aa: CATSYSERGHTGELFF; CDR3nt: TGTGCCACCAGTTATTCTGAGCGGGGTCACACCGGGGAGCTGTTTTTT; j_gene: TRBJ2-2; abundance: few; d_gene: TRBD2; v_gene: TRBV24-1
CDR3aa: CSATRAETQYF; CDR3nt: TGCAGTGCTACCCGAGCAGAGACCCAGTACTTC; j_gene: TRBJ2-5; abundance: few; d_gene: -; v_gene: TRBV20-1
CDR3aa: CATSVPGLANEQFF; CDR3nt: TGTGCCACCAGTGTTCCGGGACTTGCCAATGAGCAGTTCTTC; j_gene: TRBJ2-1; abundance: -; d_gene: -; v_gene: TRBV24-1
CDR3aa: CASSLKFGGKGNTGELFF; CDR3nt: TGTGCCAGCAGTTTAAAGTTCGGGGGCAAGGGGAACACCGGGGAGCTGTTTTTT; j_gene: TRBJ2-2; abundance: few; d_gene: -; v_gene: TRBV27
CDR3aa: CATSDLRSGNEQYF; CDR3nt: TGTGCCACCAGTGATTTGCGCTCAGGAAACGAGCAGTACTTC; j_gene: TRBJ2-7; abundance: -; d_gene: -; v_gene: TRBV24-1
CDR3aa: CASSARDLYYEQYF; CDR3nt: TGTGCCAGCAGTGCTAGGGACCTCTACTACGAGCAGTACTTC; j_gene: TRBJ2-7; abundance: few; d_gene: -; v_gene: TRBV2
CDR3aa: CASSLFQQDTQYF; CDR3nt: TGTGCCAGCAGCTTGTTCCAGCAGGATACGCAGTATTTT; j_gene: TRBJ2-3; abundance: -; d_gene: -; v_gene: TRBV11-2
CDR3aa: CATSDAQRNTGELFF; CDR3nt: TGTGCCACCAGTGATGCACAGAGGAACACCGGGGAGCTGTTTTTT; j_gene: TRBJ2-2; abundance: -; d_gene: -; v_gene: TRBV24-1
CDR3aa: CSALEGGALNNEQFF; CDR3nt: TGCAGTGCCCTCGAAGGCGGGGCTCTTAACAATGAGCAGTTCTTC; j_gene: TRBJ2-1; abundance: few; d_gene: -; v_gene: TRBV20-1
CDR3aa: CASSWTGGEKLFF; CDR3nt: TGTGCCAGCAGCTGGACAGGGGGTGAAAAACTGTTTTTT; j_gene: TRBJ1-4; abundance: few; d_gene: TRBD1; v_gene: TRBV7-9
CDR3aa: CATSSDGTSEETQYF; CDR3nt: TGTGCCACCAGCAGCGACGGGACTAGCGAGGAGACCCAGTACTTC; j_gene: TRBJ2-5; abundance: -; d_gene: TRBD2; v_gene: TRBV15
CDR3aa: CASSLRGQGAYEQYF; CDR3nt: TGTGCCAGCAGTTTAAGGGGACAGGGGGCCTACGAGCAGTACTTC; j_gene: TRBJ2-7; abundance: many; d_gene: TRBD1; v_gene: TRBV27
CDR3aa: CASSSNPGPYPNEQFF; CDR3nt: TGTGCCAGCAGCTCGAATCCGGGACCGTACCCCAATGAGCAGTTCTTC; j_gene: TRBJ2-1; abundance: -; d_gene: -; v_gene: TRBV7-2
CDR3aa: CSVDTGTNSYEQYF; CDR3nt: TGCAGCGTTGACACCGGGACAAATTCCTACGAGCAGTACTTC; j_gene: TRBJ2-7; abundance: -; d_gene: -; v_gene: TRBV29-1
CDR3aa: CATRGSDRHNYGYTF; CDR3nt: TGTGCCACCCGGGGGAGTGACAGGCACAACTATGGCTACACCTTC; j_gene: TRBJ1-2; abundance: few; d_gene: -; v_gene: TRBV10-3
CDR3aa: CASSETGGTYNEQFF; CDR3nt: TGTGCCAGCAGCGAGACAGGGGGAACCTACAATGAGCAGTTCTTC; j_gene: TRBJ2-1; abundance: -; d_gene: TRBD1; v_gene: TRBV9
CDR3aa: CASSLSGVGANVLTF; CDR3nt: TGTGCCAGCAGTTTATCAGGGGTCGGGGCCAACGTCCTGACTTTC; j_gene: TRBJ2-6; abundance: -; d_gene: -; v_gene: TRBV27
CDR3aa: CASSLGVGQGAFF; CDR3nt: TGTGCCAGCAGCTTAGGTGTGGGTCAGGGAGCTTTCTTT; j_gene: TRBJ1-1; abundance: many; d_gene: -; v_gene: TRBV7-9
CDR3aa: CASSLNRVETQYF; CDR3nt: TGTGCCAGCAGCCTAAACAGGGTTGAGACCCAGTACTTC; j_gene: TRBJ2-5; abundance: -; d_gene: -; v_gene: TRBV7-3
CDR3aa: CSASSRWGALRNTGELFF; CDR3nt: TGCAGTGCTAGTTCTCGATGGGGAGCGTTGAGGAACACCGGGGAGCTGTTTTTT; j_gene: TRBJ2-2; abundance: many; d_gene: -; v_gene: TRBV20-1
CDR3aa: CAWSAGFSQPQHF; CDR3nt: TGTGCCTGGAGTGCAGGGTTTAGCCAGCCCCAGCATTTT; j_gene: TRBJ1-5; abundance: -; d_gene: -; v_gene: TRBV30
CDR3aa: CASSLADARAEQFF; CDR3nt: TGTGCCAGCAGCTTAGCCGACGCCAGAGCTGAGCAGTTCTTC; j_gene: TRBJ2-1; abundance: -; d_gene: -; v_gene: TRBV7-9
CDR3aa: CSAVPSELAEPYNEQFF; CDR3nt: TGCAGTGCTGTCCCCTCGGAACTAGCGGAGCCATACAATGAGCAGTTCTTC; j_gene: TRBJ2-1; abundance: -; d_gene: TRBD2; v_gene: TRBV20-1